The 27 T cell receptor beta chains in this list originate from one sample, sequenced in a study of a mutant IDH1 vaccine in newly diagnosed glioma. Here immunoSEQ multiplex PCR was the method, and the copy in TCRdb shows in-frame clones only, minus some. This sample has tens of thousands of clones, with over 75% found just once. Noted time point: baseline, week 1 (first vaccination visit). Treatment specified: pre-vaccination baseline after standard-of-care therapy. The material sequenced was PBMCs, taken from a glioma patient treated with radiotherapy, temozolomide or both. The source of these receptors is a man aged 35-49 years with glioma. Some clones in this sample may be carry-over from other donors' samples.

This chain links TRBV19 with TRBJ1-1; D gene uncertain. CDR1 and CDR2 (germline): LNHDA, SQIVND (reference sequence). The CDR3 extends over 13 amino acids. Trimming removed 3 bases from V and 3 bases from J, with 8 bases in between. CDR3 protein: CASSMSGYTEAFF. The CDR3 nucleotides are TGTGCCAGTAGTATGTCCGGTTACACTGAAGCTTTCTTT. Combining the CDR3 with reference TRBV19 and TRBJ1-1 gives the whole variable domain DGGITQSPKYLFRKEGQNVTLSCEQNLNHDAMYWYRQDPGQGLRLIYYSQIVNDFQKGDIAEGYSVSREKKESFPLTVTSAQKNPTAFYLCASSMSGYTEAFFGQGTRLTVV.

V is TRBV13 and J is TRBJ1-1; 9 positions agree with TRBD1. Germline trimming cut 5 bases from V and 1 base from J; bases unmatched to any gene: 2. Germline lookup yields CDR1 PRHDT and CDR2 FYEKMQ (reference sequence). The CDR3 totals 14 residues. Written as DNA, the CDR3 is TGTGCCAGCAGCCTGGGACAGGGGAACACTGAAGCTTTCTTT. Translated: CASSLGQGNTEAFF.

CDR3 nucleotides: TGTGCCAGTAGTATAAAGGGGACAGGGGTTACTGGGGCCAACGTCCTGACTTTC. It codes for CASSIKGTGVTGANVLTF. J is TRBJ2-6 and V is TRBV19, with TRBD1 matching over 10 bases. The V and J ends lost 2 bases and 2 bases, in that order; junction bases with no gene match: 6. Germline CDR1 is LNHDA and CDR2 is SQIVND (reference sequence). The CDR3 length is 18 residues.

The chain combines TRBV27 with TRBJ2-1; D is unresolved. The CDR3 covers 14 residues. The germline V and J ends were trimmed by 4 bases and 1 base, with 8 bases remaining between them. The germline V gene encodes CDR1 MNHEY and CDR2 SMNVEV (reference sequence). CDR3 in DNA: TGTGCCAGCAGTTCGGGTGGGTCCTACAATGAGCAGTTCTTC. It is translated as CASSSGGSYNEQFF.

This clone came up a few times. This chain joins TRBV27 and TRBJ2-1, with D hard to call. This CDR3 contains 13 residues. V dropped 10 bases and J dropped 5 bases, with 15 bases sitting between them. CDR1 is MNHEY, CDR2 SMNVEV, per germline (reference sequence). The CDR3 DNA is TGTGCCATCTGGACCCGATCCAACAATGAGCAGTTCTTC. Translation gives CAIWTRSNNEQFF.

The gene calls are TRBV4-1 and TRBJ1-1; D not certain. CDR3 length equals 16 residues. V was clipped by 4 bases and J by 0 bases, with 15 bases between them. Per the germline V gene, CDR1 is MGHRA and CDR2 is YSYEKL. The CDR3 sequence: CASSLGPGWVNTEAFF. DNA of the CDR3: TGCGCCAGCAGCCTCGGACCGGGATGGGTGAACACTGAAGCTTTCTTT.

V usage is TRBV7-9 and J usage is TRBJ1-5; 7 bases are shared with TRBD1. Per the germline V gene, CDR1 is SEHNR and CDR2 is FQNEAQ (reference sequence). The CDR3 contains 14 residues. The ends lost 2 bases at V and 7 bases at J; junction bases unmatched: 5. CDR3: CASSLQGGGQPQHF. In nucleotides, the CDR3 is TGTGCCAGCAGCTTACAGGGGGGAGGCCAGCCCCAGCATTTT.

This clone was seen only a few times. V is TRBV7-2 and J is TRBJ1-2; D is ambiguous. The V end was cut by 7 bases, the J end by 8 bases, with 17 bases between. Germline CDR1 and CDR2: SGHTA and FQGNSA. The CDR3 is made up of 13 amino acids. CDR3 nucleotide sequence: TGTGCCAGCACCCAGAAGGGTTCGGGGGGCTACACCTTC. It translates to CASTQKGSGGYTF.

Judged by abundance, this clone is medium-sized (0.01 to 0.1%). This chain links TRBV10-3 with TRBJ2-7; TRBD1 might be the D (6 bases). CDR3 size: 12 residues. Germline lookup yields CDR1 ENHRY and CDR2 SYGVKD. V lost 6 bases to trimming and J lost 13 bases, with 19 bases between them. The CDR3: CAISTIGTHLYF. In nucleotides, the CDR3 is TGTGCCATCAGCACGATCGGGACACACCTATACTTC.

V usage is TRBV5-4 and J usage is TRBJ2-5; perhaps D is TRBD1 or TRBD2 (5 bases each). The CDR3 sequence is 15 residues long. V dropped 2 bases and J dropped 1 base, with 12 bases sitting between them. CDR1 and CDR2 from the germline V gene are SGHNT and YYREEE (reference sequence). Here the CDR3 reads CASSFGTALQETQYF. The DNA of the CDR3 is TGTGCCAGCAGCTTTGGGACCGCACTCCAAGAGACCCAGTACTTC.

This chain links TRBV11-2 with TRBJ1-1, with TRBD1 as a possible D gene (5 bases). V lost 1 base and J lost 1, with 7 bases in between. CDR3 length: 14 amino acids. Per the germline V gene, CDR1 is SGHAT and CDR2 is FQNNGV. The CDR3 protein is CASSLVGGNTEAFF. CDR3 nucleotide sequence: TGTGCCAGCAGCTTAGTGGGGGGGAACACTGAAGCTTTCTTT.

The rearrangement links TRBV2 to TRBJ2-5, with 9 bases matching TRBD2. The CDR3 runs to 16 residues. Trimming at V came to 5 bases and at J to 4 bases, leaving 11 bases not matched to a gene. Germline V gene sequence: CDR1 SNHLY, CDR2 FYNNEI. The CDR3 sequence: CASSNIAGVVGETQYF. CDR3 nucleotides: TGTGCCAGCAGTAACATAGCGGGGGTAGTCGGAGAGACCCAGTACTTC.

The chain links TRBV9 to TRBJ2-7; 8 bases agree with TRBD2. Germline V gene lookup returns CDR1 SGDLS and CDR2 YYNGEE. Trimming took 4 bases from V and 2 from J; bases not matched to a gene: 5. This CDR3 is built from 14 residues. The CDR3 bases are TGTGCCAGCAGCCCCGGCGGGGGGACCTACGAGCAGTACTTC. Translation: CASSPGGGTYEQYF.

CDR3 DNA sequence: TGCGCCAGCAGCTTGGCACTACAGGGGAACTATGGCTACACCTTC. As protein: CASSLALQGNYGYTF. This rearrangement joins TRBV5-1 to TRBJ1-2, with 7 positions matching TRBD1. CDR3 length equals 15 residues. With 0 bases clipped from V and 2 bases from J, the junction kept 4 bases outside the gene matches. Germline lookup yields CDR1 SGHRS and CDR2 YFSETQ.

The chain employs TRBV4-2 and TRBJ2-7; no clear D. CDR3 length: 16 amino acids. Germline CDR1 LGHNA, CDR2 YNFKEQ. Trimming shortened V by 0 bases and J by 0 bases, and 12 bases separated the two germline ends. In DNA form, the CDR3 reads TGTGCCAGCAGCCAAGATCGCGGCAGGTTCTCCTACGAGCAGTACTTC. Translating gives CASSQDRGRFSYEQYF.

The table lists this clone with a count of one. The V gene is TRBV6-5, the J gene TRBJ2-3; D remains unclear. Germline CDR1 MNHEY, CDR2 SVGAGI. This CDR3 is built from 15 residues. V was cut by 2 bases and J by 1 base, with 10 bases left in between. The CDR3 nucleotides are TGTGCCAGCAGTTACACCTTAGAAGGCACAGATACGCAGTATTTT. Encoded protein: CASSYTLEGTDTQYF.

The CDR3 protein is CASRSNSELNYGYTF. For the CDR3, the DNA is TGTGCCAGCAGGTCAAACAGTGAGCTCAACTATGGCTACACCTTC. The V gene is TRBV27, the J gene TRBJ1-2; the D is unclear. Looked up from germline, CDR1 is MNHEY and CDR2 is SMNVEV (reference sequence). V lost 6 bases to trimming and J lost 2 bases, with 16 bases between them. This CDR3 is built from 15 residues.

The CDR3 loop reads CASSLWGGYRRETPLHF. CDR3 in DNA: TGTGCCAGCAGTTTATGGGGGGGGTACCGACGGGAAACACCCCTCCACTTT. This chain links TRBV27 with TRBJ1-6; tentatively, D is TRBD1 (5 bases). V was cut by 1 base and J by 11 bases, with 21 bases left in between. This CDR3 is built from 17 residues. Germline-derived CDR1 and CDR2 are MNHEY and SMNVEV (reference sequence).

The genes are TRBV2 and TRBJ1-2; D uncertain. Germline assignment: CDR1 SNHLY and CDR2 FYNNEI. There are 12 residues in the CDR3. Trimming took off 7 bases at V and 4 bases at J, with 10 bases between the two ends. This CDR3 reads CASIGDSYGYTF. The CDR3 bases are TGTGCCAGCATTGGGGATAGCTATGGCTACACCTTC.

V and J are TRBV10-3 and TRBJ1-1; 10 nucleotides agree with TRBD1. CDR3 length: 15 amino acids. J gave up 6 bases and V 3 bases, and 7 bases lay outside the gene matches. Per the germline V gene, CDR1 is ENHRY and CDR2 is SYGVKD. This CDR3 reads CAISDRDRGGAEAFF. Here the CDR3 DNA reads TGTGCCATCAGTGACCGGGACAGGGGAGGCGCTGAAGCTTTCTTT.

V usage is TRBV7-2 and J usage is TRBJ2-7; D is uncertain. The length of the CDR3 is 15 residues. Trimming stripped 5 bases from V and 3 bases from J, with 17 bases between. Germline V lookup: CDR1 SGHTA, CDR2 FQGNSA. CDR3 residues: CASSALFAPHYEQYF. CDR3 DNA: TGTGCCAGCAGCGCCCTATTTGCGCCCCACTACGAGCAGTACTTC.

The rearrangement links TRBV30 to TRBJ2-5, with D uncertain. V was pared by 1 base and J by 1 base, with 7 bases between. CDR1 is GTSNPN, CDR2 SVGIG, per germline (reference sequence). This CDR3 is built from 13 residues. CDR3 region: CAWSDSIQETQYF. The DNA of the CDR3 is TGTGCCTGGAGTGACAGTATCCAAGAGACCCAGTACTTC.

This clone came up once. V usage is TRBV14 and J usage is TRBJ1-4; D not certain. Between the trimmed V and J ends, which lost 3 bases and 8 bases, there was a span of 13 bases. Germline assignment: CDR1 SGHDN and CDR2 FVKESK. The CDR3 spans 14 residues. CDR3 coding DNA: TGTGCCAGCAGCCAGCGGTCAGGTGGCGAAAAACTGTTTTTT. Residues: CASSQRSGGEKLFF.

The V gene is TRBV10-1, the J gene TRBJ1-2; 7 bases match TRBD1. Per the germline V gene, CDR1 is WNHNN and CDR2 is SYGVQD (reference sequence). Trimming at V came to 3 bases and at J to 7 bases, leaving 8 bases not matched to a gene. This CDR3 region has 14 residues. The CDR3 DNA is TGCGCCAGCAGTGACTCCGGGACAGTGGGTGGCTACACCTTC. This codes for CASSDSGTVGGYTF.

The CDR3, as DNA: TGTGCCACCTCAGGACGGCTCTCTGGGGCCAACGTCCTGACTTTC. Translation gives CATSGRLSGANVLTF. The chain couples TRBV15 to TRBJ2-6; no firm D call. The germline V and J ends were trimmed by 8 bases and 0 bases, with 11 bases remaining between them. The CDR3 is made up of 15 amino acids. The germline V gene encodes CDR1 LNHNV and CDR2 YYDKDF (reference sequence).

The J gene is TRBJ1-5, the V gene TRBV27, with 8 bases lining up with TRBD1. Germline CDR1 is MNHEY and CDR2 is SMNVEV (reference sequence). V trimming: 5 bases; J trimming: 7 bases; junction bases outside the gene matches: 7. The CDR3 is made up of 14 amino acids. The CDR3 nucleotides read TGTGCCAGCAGTCCCGACAGGGGACGACAGCCCCAGCATTTT. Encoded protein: CASSPDRGRQPQHF.

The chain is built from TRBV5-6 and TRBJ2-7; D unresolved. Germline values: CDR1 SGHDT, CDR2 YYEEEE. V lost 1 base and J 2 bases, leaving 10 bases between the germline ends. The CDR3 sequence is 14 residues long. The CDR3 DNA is TGTGCCAGCAGCTTGTACGCAGGAACCTACGAGCAGTACTTC. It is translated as CASSLYAGTYEQYF.